The clone carrying this T cell receptor (beta chain) was seen a few times. Its target is unknown. The source of the sample is a study of type 1 regulatory T cells. Study information: This in vitro CD4 product, T-allo10, is enriched for Tr1 cells and alloantigen-specific. Findings and caveats of the study: Compared with non-Tr1 cells, Tr1 cells showed a narrower TCR repertoire.

The CDR3 is made up of 16 amino acids. The V gene end was trimmed by 5 bases and the J gene end by 3 bases; junction bases not matched to a gene: 9. Germline V lookup: CDR1 SEHNR, CDR2 FQNEAQ (reference sequence). TCRdb re-called the reads with MiXCR, one entry per CDR3 protein. Seen here are several thousand distinct CDR3 sequences, about 26% observed once, and the top ten hold less than 45%. The sample comprised cultured type 1 regulatory T (Tr1) cells, either the whole culture or a sorted fraction (not recorded which). The rearrangement links TRBV7-9 to TRBJ2-3; 9 bases match TRBD2. The receptor was isolated from a human donor in good health. CDR3 nucleotide sequence: TGTGCCAGCAGCGACCGCCGGGGACTAGCAACAGATACGCAGTATTTT. The encoded protein is CASSDRRGLATDTQYF.